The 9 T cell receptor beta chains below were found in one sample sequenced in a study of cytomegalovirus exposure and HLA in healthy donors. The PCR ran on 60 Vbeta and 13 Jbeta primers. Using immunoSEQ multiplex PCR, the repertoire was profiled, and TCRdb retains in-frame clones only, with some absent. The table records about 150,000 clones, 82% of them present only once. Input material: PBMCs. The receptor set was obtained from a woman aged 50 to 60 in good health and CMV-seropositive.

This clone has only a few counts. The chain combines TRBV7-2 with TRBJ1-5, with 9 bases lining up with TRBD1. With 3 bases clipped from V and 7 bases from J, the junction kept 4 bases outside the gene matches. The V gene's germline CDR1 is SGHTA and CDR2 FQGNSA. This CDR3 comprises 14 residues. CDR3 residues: CASSLQTGGQPQHF. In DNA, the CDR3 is TGTGCCAGCAGCTTGCAAACAGGGGGCCAGCCCCAGCATTTT.

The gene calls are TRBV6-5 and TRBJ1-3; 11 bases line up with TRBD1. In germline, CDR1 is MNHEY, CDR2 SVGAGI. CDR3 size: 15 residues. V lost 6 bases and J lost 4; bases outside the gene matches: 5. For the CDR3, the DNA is TGTGCCAGCAGCACGGACAGGGGGCCAGGAAACACCATATATTTT. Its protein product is CASSTDRGPGNTIYF.

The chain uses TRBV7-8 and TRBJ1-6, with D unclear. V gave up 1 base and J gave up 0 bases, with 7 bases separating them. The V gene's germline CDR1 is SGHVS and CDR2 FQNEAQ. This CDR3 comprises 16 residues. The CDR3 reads CASSLVSSSYNSPLHF. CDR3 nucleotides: TGTGCCAGCAGCTTAGTTTCGAGCTCCTATAATTCACCCCTCCACTTT.

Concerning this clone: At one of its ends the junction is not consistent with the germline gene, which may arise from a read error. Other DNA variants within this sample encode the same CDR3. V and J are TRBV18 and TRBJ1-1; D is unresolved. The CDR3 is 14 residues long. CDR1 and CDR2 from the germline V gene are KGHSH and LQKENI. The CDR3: CASSPGLLNTEAFF. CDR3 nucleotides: TGTGCCAGCTCACCAGGACTCCTGAACACTGAAGCTTTCTTC. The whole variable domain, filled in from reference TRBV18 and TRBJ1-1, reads NAGVMQNPRHLVRRRGQEARLRCSPMKGHSHVYWYRQLPEEGLKFMVYLQKENIIDESGMPKERFSAEFPKEGPSILRIQQVVRGDSAAYFCASSPGLLNTEAFFGQGTRLTVV.

CDR3 in DNA: TGTGCCAGCAGCTTAGAAAGGGTGACAGGGGGCAATTCACCCCTCCACTTT. Translation: CASSLERVTGGNSPLHF. J is TRBJ1-6 and V is TRBV7-2, with 10 positions matching TRBD1. The length of the CDR3 is 17 residues. Germline CDR1 and CDR2: SGHTA and FQGNSA. Trimming took 1 base from V and 7 from J; bases not matched to a gene: 7.

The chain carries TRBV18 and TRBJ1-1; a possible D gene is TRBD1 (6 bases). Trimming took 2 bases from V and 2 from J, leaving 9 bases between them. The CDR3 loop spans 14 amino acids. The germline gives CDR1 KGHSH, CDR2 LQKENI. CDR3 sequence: CASSPDRSNTEAFF. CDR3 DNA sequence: TGTGCCAGCTCACCAGACAGGAGTAACACTGAAGCTTTCTTT.

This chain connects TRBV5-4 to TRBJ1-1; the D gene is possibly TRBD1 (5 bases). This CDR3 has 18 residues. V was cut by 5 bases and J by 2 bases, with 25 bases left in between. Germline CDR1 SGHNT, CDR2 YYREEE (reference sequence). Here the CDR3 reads CASRRGGAGSGSNTEAFF. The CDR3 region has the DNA TGTGCCAGCAGGCGAGGCGGGGCTGGGTCAGGTTCAAACACTGAAGCTTTCTTT.

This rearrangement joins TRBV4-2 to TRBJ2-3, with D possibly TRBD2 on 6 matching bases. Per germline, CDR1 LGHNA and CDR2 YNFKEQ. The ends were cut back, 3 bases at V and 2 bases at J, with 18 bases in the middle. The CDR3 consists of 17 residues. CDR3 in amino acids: CASSQGRLGGDTDTQYF. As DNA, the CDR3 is TGTGCCAGCAGCCAGGGCCGACTGGGCGGGGACACAGATACGCAGTATTTT.

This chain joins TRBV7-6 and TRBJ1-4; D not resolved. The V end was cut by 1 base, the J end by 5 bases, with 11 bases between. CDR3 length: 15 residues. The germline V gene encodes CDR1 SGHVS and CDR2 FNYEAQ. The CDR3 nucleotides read TGTGCCAGCAGCTTAGAGGCCCGAGGGAATGAAAAACTGTTTTTT. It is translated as CASSLEARGNEKLFF.